This TCR beta chain is from a study of T-cell reconstitution after alpha-beta-depleted transplantation in children. Study-wide findings and caveats: The authors attributed T-cell counts and diversity one year after transplant mostly to newly produced T cells.

There are many counts of this clonotype. What it binds is not known. The V end lost 5 bases, the J end lost 5 bases, and 10 bases lay between the germline ends. The germline gives CDR1 SGHTA, CDR2 FQGNSA. CDR3 length equals 13 residues. A library of TCRbeta sequences, prepared with unique molecular identifiers, was generated. TCRdb re-called the PCR reads with MiXCR, one entry per CDR3 protein. The sample has 330,000 or so distinct CDR3 sequences; about 7.3% are singletons. The chain employs TRBV7-2 and TRBJ1-5; perhaps TRBD1 as D (6 bases). Sequenced here: peripheral blood, sampled 360 days after TCRalphabeta/CD19-depleted stem cell transplant. The sequence came from a female patient aged 2-9 years who had a stem cell transplant for Fanconi anemia, so the T cells may come from the graft donor. The CDR3 loop is CASSPGVYQPQHF. The CDR3 coding sequence is TGTGCCAGCAGCCCAGGGGTCTATCAGCCCCAGCATTTT.